The 8 T cell receptor beta chains below come from one sample, sequenced in a study of blood T cell repertoires in COVID-19. Clones were sequenced by immunoSEQ multiplex PCR, and TCRdb holds only the in-frame ones, with some missing. The table shows 60,000 to 80,000 clones, with roughly 85% occurring only once. The sample was peripheral blood. The receptors were sampled from a man aged 50-59 years with acute or convalescent COVID-19.

This clone was counted once. The V and J genes are TRBV11-3 and TRBJ2-2; 8 bases are a match to TRBD1. The CDR3 covers 13 residues. Unmatched junction bases numbered 5, after V lost 2 bases and J lost 12 bases. Germline CDR1 is SGHNT and CDR2 is YENEEA. The CDR3 spells CASSLPGTGKLFF. In DNA form, the CDR3 reads TGTGCCAGCAGCTTACCCGGGACAGGAAAGCTGTTTTTT.

The gene calls are TRBV15 and TRBJ2-7; D is perhaps TRBD1 (5 bases). Trimming removed 1 base from V and 3 bases from J, with 7 bases in between. Germline V gives CDR1 LNHNV, CDR2 YYDKDF (reference sequence). The CDR3 is 13 residues long. CDR3 bases: TGTGCCACCAGCAGAGTGCAGGGCTACGAGCAGTACTTC. Translating it yields CATSRVQGYEQYF.

The table lists this clone with a count of one. This chain links TRBV24-1 with TRBJ2-1; TRBD1 matches 7 bases. Germline values: CDR1 KGHDR, CDR2 SFDVKD. This CDR3 region has 16 residues. V dropped 2 bases and J dropped 0; count of bases not matched to a gene: 3. The CDR3 reads CATSDWDSSSYNEQFF. The CDR3 bases are TGTGCCACCAGTGATTGGGACAGCAGCTCCTACAATGAGCAGTTCTTC.

The rearrangement links TRBV9 to TRBJ2-2; 10 nucleotides agree with TRBD2. CDR3 length: 15 amino acids. In germline, CDR1 is SGDLS, CDR2 YYNGEE. Trimming took 0 bases from V and 11 from J; bases not matched to a gene: 7. CDR3 residues: CASSVAASGGRELFF. The CDR3 coding sequence is TGTGCCAGCAGCGTAGCAGCTAGCGGGGGCCGAGAGCTGTTTTTT.

The J gene is TRBJ2-2, the V gene TRBV4-1; D remains ambiguous. In germline, CDR1 is MGHRA, CDR2 YSYEKL. Trimming cost V 4 bases and J 2 bases, with 8 bases left between them. This CDR3 contains 14 residues. The CDR3 bases are TGCGCCAGCAGCCGTATAATCAACACCGGGGAGCTGTTTTTT. Its translation: CASSRIINTGELFF.

CDR3 amino acids: CASSVGLPSPGNTIYF. In DNA, the CDR3 is TGTGCCAGCAGCGTAGGACTTCCTTCGCCGGGAAACACCATATATTTT. This chain uses TRBV9 with TRBJ1-3; no clear D. Trimming removed 0 bases from V and 4 bases from J, with 14 bases in between. Germline-derived CDR1 and CDR2 are SGDLS and YYNGEE. The CDR3 is made up of 16 amino acids. Looking up the rest from reference TRBV9 and TRBJ1-3 gives the full variable domain: DSGVTQTPKHLITATGQRVTLRCSPRSGDLSVYWYQQSLDQGLQFLIQYYNGEERAKGNILERFSAQQFPDLHSELNLSSLELGDSALYFCASSVGLPSPGNTIYFGEGSWLTVV.

This clone was counted once. V usage is TRBV5-1 and J usage is TRBJ1-5; a possible D gene is TRBD1 (6 bases). The germline V gene encodes CDR1 SGHRS and CDR2 YFSETQ. This CDR3 has 15 residues. Trimming left V 3 bases short and J 7 bases short, with 17 bases between. The DNA of the CDR3 is TGCGCCAGCAGCTGCCCCAGGGGCTTGCGGCAGCCCCAGCATTTT. Translation: CASSCPRGLRQPQHF.

This clone showed up just once. The rearrangement links TRBV2 to TRBJ1-2; TRBD1 matches at 8 bases. The germline CDR1 and CDR2 sequences are SNHLY and FYNNEI. V shed 7 bases and J 7 bases; nucleotides not matched to a gene: 8. The CDR3 spans 13 residues. The CDR3 nucleotides read TGTGCCAGCACTAAGGACAGGGAACGTGGCTACACCTTC. This translates into CASTKDRERGYTF.